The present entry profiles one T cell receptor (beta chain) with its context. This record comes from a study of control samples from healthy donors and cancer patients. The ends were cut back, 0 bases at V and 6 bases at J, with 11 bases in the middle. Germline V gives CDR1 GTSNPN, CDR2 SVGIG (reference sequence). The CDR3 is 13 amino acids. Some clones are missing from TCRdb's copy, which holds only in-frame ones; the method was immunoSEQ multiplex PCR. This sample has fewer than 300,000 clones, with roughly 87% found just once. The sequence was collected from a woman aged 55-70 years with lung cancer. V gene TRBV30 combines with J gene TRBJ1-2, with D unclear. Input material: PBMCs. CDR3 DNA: TGTGCCTGGAGTGTGGGAGTCCCGGATGGCTACACCTTC. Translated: CAWSVGVPDGYTF.